This is a list of T cell receptor beta chains from one sample in a study of CD4+ T cells in melanoma. Clones were read by immunoSEQ multiplex PCR, and TCRdb kept only the in-frame ones, dropping some. The sample includes roughly 15,000 clones, roughly two thirds of them seen just once. Sequencing input: cells from a culture (not recorded whether cultured in vitro). The source is a human donor with melanoma. Both conserved end residues are part of each CDR3. A clone size is listed for some rows: how often the clone was seen (once, few, many), or a class if it is expanded.

cdr3_aa cdr3_length j_call clone_size v_call
CASSAGGTGNQPQHF 15 TRBJ1-5 - TRBV2
CASSFVPGRNSYEQYF 16 TRBJ2-7 - TRBV5-5
CASSVAGGNTIYF 13 TRBJ1-3 - TRBV9
CASTLSGGNAEAFF 14 TRBJ1-1 - TRBV7-9
CASSGSWGWYGNIQYF 16 TRBJ2-4 - TRBV2
CASSPFSSYEQYF 13 TRBJ2-7 large TRBV5-6
CASSLAVIQETQYF 14 TRBJ2-5 - TRBV5-1
CASSPRSSSYEQYF 14 TRBJ2-7 - TRBV5-1
CASSVRSREYKPDNEQFF 18 TRBJ2-1 - TRBV9
CASSLPPGQGFGYTF 15 TRBJ1-2 - TRBV5-1
CASSFSSLYEQYF 13 TRBJ2-7 - TRBV7-8
CASSSHRNSPLHF 13 TRBJ1-6 - TRBV5-6
CASSHRGAGELFF 13 TRBJ2-2 - TRBV4-2
CASSIGFRGINGYTF 15 TRBJ1-2 few TRBV11-2
CASSLIPDRAMLAGELFF 18 TRBJ2-2 once TRBV5-5
CASRVPGATNEKLFF 15 TRBJ1-4 - TRBV6-1
CASSYDRGVVEQYF 14 TRBJ2-7 - TRBV6-5
CASRGQGAYSGANVLTF 17 TRBJ2-6 - TRBV19
CASSHAAGTEPYSYGYTF 18 TRBJ1-2 medium-sized TRBV4-1
CAISEMDRGNQPQHF 15 TRBJ1-5 - TRBV10-3
CASSPTGEGKLFF 13 TRBJ1-4 - TRBV12-1
CASKERSNTGELFF 14 TRBJ2-2 - TRBV10-2
CASSQAGLAGSSYNEQFF 18 TRBJ2-1 - TRBV4-1
CASSRTAGEVEQFF 14 TRBJ2-1 - TRBV6-5
CASRPRTGAVAGELFF 16 TRBJ2-2 - TRBV19
CASSFNVNSPLHF 13 TRBJ1-6 - TRBV5-1
CASSSLAGGREETQYF 16 TRBJ2-5 - TRBV6-5
CASSAAGAAADEQYF 15 TRBJ2-7 - TRBV6-5
CATKGTSKAEQYF 13 TRBJ2-7 - TRBV6-5
CASSYSDRAKNSPLHF 16 TRBJ1-6 - TRBV6-5
CASSLVPGPNFYEQYF 16 TRBJ2-7 few TRBV5-1
CASSMGASGANVLTF 15 TRBJ2-6 few TRBV7-3
CASSQGGVYLTSNEQFF 17 TRBJ2-1 - TRBV4-1
CASSSSNRGAGNEQFF 16 TRBJ2-1 - TRBV11-1
CASSRRTGGLAYEQYF 16 TRBJ2-7 once TRBV18
CASSQGHSGFYEQYF 15 TRBJ2-7 - TRBV4-1
CASSAWDRESQPQHF 15 TRBJ1-5 - TRBV5-6
CASSEEGRFPSGKQFF 16 TRBJ2-1 few TRBV6-1
CASSQDRLGRGGRKNEQFF 19 TRBJ2-1 - TRBV4-2
CASSQNRQGAEQYF 14 TRBJ2-7 - TRBV5-6
CASSSGAGWSDGYTF 15 TRBJ1-2 - TRBV7-3
CASSQGVGFGTNEKLFF 17 TRBJ1-4 - TRBV4-1
CASSLEGLTGELFF 14 TRBJ2-2 - TRBV5-1